Below are 25 T cell receptor beta chains sequenced from a single sample in a study of spatial heterogeneity in lung cancer. Whole-study findings and limits: Tracking of tumor mutation counts was seen in expanded intratumoral alpha and beta TCR counts.

These receptors are not linked to any known antigen. TCRdb reprocessed the 5' RACE reads via MiXCR and lists one record per CDR3 protein. The table has 8,300 or so distinct CDR3 sequences, 4.5% seen once. Time point described: sample taken at primary tumor resection. The sample in question was lung tumor tissue, obtained at surgery. The receptors derive from a female donor with early-stage non-small cell lung cancer.

This chain links TRBV29-1 with TRBJ2-7; possible D gene TRBD2, 6 bases. Germline V gene data show CDR1 as SQVTM and CDR2 as ANQGSEA. The CDR3 has 16 amino acids. The V and J ends lost 4 bases and 6 bases respectively, with 25 bases between them. In DNA form, the CDR3 reads TGCAGCGTTGGTATGCCAGGAATAGTTGGGGGAGGCGAGCAGTACTTC. Amino acid sequence: CSVGMPGIVGGGEQYF.

Within the sample, this clonotype is medium-sized (0.01 to 0.1%). The V gene is TRBV24-1, the J gene TRBJ2-1; 8 nucleotides line up with TRBD2. Unmatched junction bases numbered 9, after V lost 4 bases and J lost 8 bases. Germline V gene sequence: CDR1 KGHDR, CDR2 SFDVKD. The length of the CDR3 is 15 residues. CDR3 sequence: CATSDPSGSGDEQFF. The CDR3 DNA reads as TGTGCCACCAGTGACCCAAGCGGGAGCGGCGATGAGCAGTTCTTC.

This clonotype has a count of ten or more. This chain connects TRBV12-5 to TRBJ1-1; no firm D call. V lost 6 bases and J lost 1, with 9 bases in between. The CDR3 has 13 amino acids. Germline V gene data show CDR1 as LGHNT and CDR2 as FRNRAP. The CDR3 DNA follows: TGTGCTAGTGGGCTCAGTGCGAACACTGAAGCTTTCTTT. It is translated as CASGLSANTEAFF.

This clonotype showed up many times. This chain links TRBV25-1 with TRBJ1-6; possible D gene TRBD1, 5 bases. Germline V CDR1 and CDR2: MGHDK, SYGVNS. Trimming cost V 3 bases and J 0 bases, with 12 bases left between them. The CDR3 is 17 amino acids. The CDR3 loop reads CASSERGRSSYNSPLHF. CDR3 bases: TGTGCCAGCAGTGAGAGGGGCCGATCCTCCTATAATTCACCCCTCCACTTT.

This clonotype was detected many times. The chain recombines TRBV20-1 with TRBJ2-2; unclear D gene. The germline V gene has CDR1 DFQATT and CDR2 SNEGSKA (reference sequence). This CDR3 spans 16 amino acids. V lost 0 bases and J lost 7, with 18 bases in between. As DNA, the CDR3 is TGCAGTGCTAGAGATAACCCGGAGTGGGAAAACGGGGAGCTGTTTTTT. Its protein is CSARDNPEWENGELFF.

This clonotype is medium-sized. The chain carries TRBV5-1 and TRBJ2-4, with 7 bases that match TRBD1. Germline-derived CDR1 and CDR2 are SGHRS and YFSETQ. With 0 bases clipped from V and 5 bases from J, the junction kept 2 bases outside the gene matches. This CDR3 spans 14 amino acids. The CDR3 reads CASSLEGAENIQYF. The CDR3 nucleotides are TGCGCCAGCAGCTTGGAGGGGGCGGAAAACATTCAGTACTTC.

This clonotype has a handful of counts. V is TRBV24-1 and J is TRBJ1-2, with 8 bases matching TRBD1. CDR1 is KGHDR, CDR2 SFDVKD, per germline. Trimming at V came to 7 bases and at J to 3 bases, leaving 3 bases not matched to a gene. The CDR3 consists of 13 residues. CDR3 residues: CATSRGQDYGYTF. In DNA, the CDR3 is TGTGCCACCAGCAGGGGGCAAGACTATGGCTACACCTTC.

The table lists this clonotype with a few counts. A much larger clone sits a single nucleotide away, making a read error possible. The chain joins TRBV12-3 or TRBV12-4 to TRBJ1-2, with a weak D call TRBD1 (5 bases). CDR3 length: 12 amino acids. CDR3 sequence (DNA): TGTGCCAGCAGTTTTCAGGGTTTGGGCTACAACTTC. It is translated as CASSFQGLGYNF.

This clonotype was counted only a few times. One end of the junction does not line up with germline, which may come from a read error. The CDR3 region has the DNA TGCAGTGCCAGAGCCCCATCCGTAGGGTATGGCTACACCTTC. This translates into CSARAPSVGYGYTF. The chain is built from TRBV20-1 and TRBJ1-2; D is unclear. CDR3 length: 14 residues. From germline, CDR1 is DFQATT and CDR2 SNEGSKA (reference sequence).

This clonotype has only a few counts. A much larger clone differs from this one at a single base, so this may be a read error. The chain is built from TRBV6-2 or TRBV6-3 and TRBJ2-1; possibly TRBD2 for D (5 bases). Trimming shortened V by 2 bases and J by 9 bases, and 14 bases separated the two germline ends. Germline CDR1 is MNHEY and CDR2 is SVGEGT. The CDR3 is 14 residues long. The CDR3 bases are TGTGCCAGCAGTTACGCCAAGCGGTGGGGTGAGCAGTTCTTC. This encodes CASSYAKRWGEQFF.

This clonotype was seen ten or more times. The rearrangement uses TRBV6-6 and TRBJ1-1; D not resolved. The CDR3 is 11 residues long. CDR1 is MNHNY and CDR2 is SVGAGI in the germline V gene (reference sequence). The germline V and J ends were trimmed by 7 bases and 1 base, with 4 bases remaining between them. CDR3 nucleotide sequence: TGTGCCAGCAACGAGAACACTGAAGCTTTCTTT. Protein: CASNENTEAFF.

This clonotype was picked up many times. This chain links TRBV27 with TRBJ1-6, with 8 bases fitting TRBD1. Germline V gene sequence: CDR1 MNHEY, CDR2 SMNVEV (reference sequence). The CDR3 runs to 17 residues. V dropped 5 bases and J dropped 5; count of bases not matched to a gene: 11. The CDR3 bases are TGTGCCAGCAGTAAAACAACAGGGGGTTCAAATAATTCACCCCTCCACTTT. Translating gives CASSKTTGGSNNSPLHF.

Sample share makes this clonotype medium-sized (0.01 to 0.1%). The chain links TRBV6-5 to TRBJ1-2; D may be TRBD1 (5 bases). This CDR3 is 15 amino acids long. Trimming pared 0 bases from V and 1 base from J, leaving 9 bases between. CDR1 is MNHEY, CDR2 SVGAGI, per germline. The CDR3 DNA reads TGTGCCAGCAGTTACTCCGAGGGACTTAACTATGGCTACACCTTC. Protein: CASSYSEGLNYGYTF.

This clonotype has a count of ten or more. The chain employs TRBV5-1 and TRBJ2-3, with D possibly being TRBD1 (6 bases). Looked up from germline, CDR1 is SGHRS and CDR2 is YFSETQ. Deletions cut 0 bases from V and 6 bases from J, with 20 bases between. The CDR3 length is 17 residues. The CDR3 DNA sequence: TGCGCCAGCAGCTTGGCCGTGGGGGCGACTATCGGTGATACGCAGTATTTT. Protein: CASSLAVGATIGDTQYF.

This clonotype appeared many times. V usage is TRBV12-3 or TRBV12-4 and J usage is TRBJ1-1, with a possible D match to TRBD1 (6 bases). The CDR3 runs to 14 residues. Trimming removed 4 bases at V and 5 bases at J, with 14 bases between. This chain's CDR3 is CASSYRARGTEAFF. The CDR3 DNA is TGTGCCAGCAGTTACAGGGCCAGAGGGACTGAAGCTTTCTTT.

In this sample, this clonotype is medium-sized (0.01 to 0.1%). This sequence joins TRBV7-3 and TRBJ2-3, with D possibly being TRBD2 (5 bases). Germline CDR1 and CDR2: SGHTA and FQGTGA. V lost 5 bases to trimming and J lost 4 bases, with 13 bases between them. This CDR3 spans 14 amino acids. The chain's CDR3 is CASSGTRGADTQYF. The CDR3 nucleotides read TGTGCCAGCAGCGGCACTAGAGGCGCAGATACGCAGTATTTT.

This clonotype has ten or more counts. CDR3 in amino acids: CASSRDRSYGYTF. The CDR3 region has the DNA TGTGCCAGCAGCCGGGACAGATCCTATGGCTACACCTTC. The chain uses TRBV6-1 and TRBJ1-2; 7 bases match TRBD1. Trimming cost V 6 bases and J 4 bases; bases outside gene matches: 5. Germline CDR1 reads MNHNS; CDR2 reads SASEGT. The CDR3 spans 13 residues.

This clonotype has ten or more counts. The rearrangement joins TRBV28 to TRBJ2-1; D gene ambiguous. The CDR3 extends over 16 amino acids. Per germline, CDR1 MDHEN and CDR2 SYDVKM. V was trimmed by 6 bases and J by 0 bases, leaving 15 bases between them. CDR3 loop: CASRGKVLSSYNEQFF. As DNA, the CDR3 is TGTGCCAGCAGAGGGAAGGTCCTGAGCTCCTACAATGAGCAGTTCTTC.

The chain couples TRBV30 to TRBJ2-2, with D hard to call. Germline values: CDR1 GTSNPN, CDR2 SVGIG (reference sequence). The CDR3 extends over 13 amino acids. V lost 3 bases, J lost 0 bases, and 5 bases lay in between. CDR3 residues: CAWRRSNTGELFF. The CDR3 region has the DNA TGTGCCTGGAGAAGATCGAACACCGGGGAGCTGTTTTTT.

This clonotype was recorded many times. CDR3 sequence reads: CASSFLRTSGINEQFF. The CDR3 DNA reads TGTGCCAGCAGCTTCCTCCGGACTAGCGGGATCAATGAGCAGTTCTTC. J is TRBJ2-1 and V is TRBV3-1, with 12 bases aligning to TRBD2. The CDR3 contains 16 residues. Germline CDR1 and CDR2: LGHDT and YNNKEL (reference sequence). V lost 5 bases to trimming and J lost 6 bases; unmatched junction nucleotides: 8.

By frequency in the sample, this clonotype is medium-sized. The CDR3 nucleotides are TGTGCCAGCAGTTACAACAGGGGAACTGGAAACACCATATATTTT. This translates into CASSYNRGTGNTIYF. The genes are TRBV6-5 and TRBJ1-3, with TRBD1 identical over 7 bases. Germline CDR1 MNHEY, CDR2 SVGAGI. The CDR3 is 15 amino acids. Unmatched junction bases numbered 3, after V lost 2 bases and J lost 2 bases.

The genes are TRBV19 and TRBJ2-4, with a possible D match to TRBD2 (6 bases). CDR1 is LNHDA and CDR2 is SQIVND in the germline V gene (reference sequence). This CDR3 has 14 residues. Trimming removed 5 bases from V and 5 bases from J, with 13 bases in between. CDR3 bases: TGTGCCAGTAGTTCCGGGAGTGGAGAAAACATTCAGTACTTC. Translation gives CASSSGSGENIQYF.

A note on this clonotype: A much larger clone lies a single base off, so this may be a read error. This is likely a read error, given that the CDR3 carries no conserved phenylalanine or tryptophan at its end. V is TRBV9 and J is TRBJ1-3, with no clear D. CDR1 SGDLS and CDR2 YYNGEE come from the germline V gene. Trimming took off 4 bases at V and 3 bases at J, with 11 bases between the two ends. The CDR3 spans 14 residues. The CDR3 here is CASSTPGRGNTIYL. The CDR3 DNA reads TGTGCCAGCAGCACTCCGGGCCGTGGAAACACCATATATTTA.

This clonotype was observed many times. This rearrangement joins TRBV12-3 or TRBV12-4 to TRBJ2-1; 7 nucleotides match TRBD2. This CDR3 has 14 amino acids. With V trimmed by 8 bases and J by 5 bases, 9 bases remained unmatched. The chain's CDR3 is CASRREGPHNEQFF. CDR3 DNA: TGTGCCAGCCGTAGGGAGGGCCCCCACAATGAGCAGTTCTTC.

A word on this clonotype: This may come from a read error, since a much larger clone is one base off. V and J are TRBV12-3 or TRBV12-4 and TRBJ1-4; no reliable D call. The CDR3 extends over 14 amino acids. The CDR3 here is CTSSRTTGVEKLFF. CDR3 nucleotide sequence: TGTACCAGCAGCCGGACGACTGGTGTGGAAAAACTGTTTTTT.